The T cell receptor beta chain under discussion was sequenced for a study of T-cell memory formation after mild COVID-19. Sample barcodes and UMIs were carried by the TCR alpha and TCR beta cDNA libraries that 5'RACE generated with constant-segment primers. A single record per CDR3 protein comes from TCRdb applying MiXCR to the 5' RACE reads. The sample carries 350,000 to 500,000 distinct CDR3 sequences, 18% recorded once. Trimming took 6 bases from V and 6 from J; bases not matched to a gene: 15. The CDR3 totals 16 residues. Germline CDR1 reads MNHNY; CDR2 reads SVGAGI (reference sequence). Overall study findings and caveats: Clones from the second wave (peaking day 37) had unconfirmed SARS-CoV-2 specificity. Certain responding clones were present in pre-infection memory, suggesting participation of cross-reactive memory.

In this sample, this clonotype turned up a few times. Its cognate antigen is unknown. The chain is built from TRBV6-6 and TRBJ2-3, with 7 bases identical to TRBD2. The TCR originated in a man between 18 and 29 years old who had mild COVID-19 (a few samples of this study predate the infection). Cell type and time point are not known. Material for sequencing was PBMCs or a T cell subset sorted from them (not recorded which). CDR3: CASSPRSTSALDTQYF. CDR3 in DNA: TGTGCCAGCAGCCCCCGAAGCACTAGCGCCTTGGATACGCAGTATTTT.